Below are 18 T cell receptor beta chains sequenced from a single sample in a study of blood T cell repertoires in COVID-19. Profiling relied on immunoSEQ multiplex PCR, and the TCRdb table lists in-frame clones only, not all of them. The table includes 35,000 to 45,000 clones, around 89% detected once. What was sequenced was peripheral blood. These receptors all stem from a human donor in a cohort sampled during active COVID-19.

V gene TRBV7-9 combines with J gene TRBJ1-5; TRBD1 might be the D (5 bases). The germline gives CDR1 SEHNR, CDR2 FQNEAQ (reference sequence). V lost 5 bases, J lost 0 bases, and 14 bases lay in between. The CDR3 sequence is 16 residues long. The CDR3 coding sequence is TGTGCCAGCAGCGAAACCCCCAGGGATAGCAATCAGCCCCAGCATTTT. Its translation: CASSETPRDSNQPQHF.

V is TRBV20-1 and J is TRBJ1-1; no clear D. The germline CDR1 and CDR2 sequences are DFQATT and SNEGSKA (reference sequence). The CDR3 length is 11 residues. Trimming cost V 3 bases and J 8 bases, with 10 bases left between them. CDR3 amino acids: CSASSGYEAFF. In DNA, the CDR3 is TGCAGTGCTAGTAGCGGATACGAAGCTTTCTTT.

The V and J genes are TRBV2 and TRBJ2-3; no definite D call. The germline gives CDR1 SNHLY, CDR2 FYNNEI. This CDR3 is built from 11 residues. The V and J ends lost 8 bases and 3 bases respectively, with 6 bases between them. DNA of the CDR3: TGTGCCAGCGACTCGACAGATACGCAGTATTTT. Translating gives CASDSTDTQYF.

The genes are TRBV7-3 and TRBJ2-2; maybe TRBD2 (6 bases). There are 14 residues in the CDR3. CDR1 SGHTA and CDR2 FQGTGA come from the germline V gene. V was pared by 1 base and J by 6 bases, with 9 bases between. The CDR3 DNA follows: TGTGCCAGCAGCTTAATGGGGGGTCCCGGGGAGCTGTTTTTT. It yields the protein CASSLMGGPGELFF.

This clone came up once. The chain couples TRBV5-4 to TRBJ2-3; 10 nucleotides align to TRBD2. CDR3 length: 18 amino acids. Per germline, CDR1 SGHNT and CDR2 YYREEE (reference sequence). V was clipped by 1 base and J by 1 base; unmatched bases: 9. The CDR3 nucleotides read TGTGCCAGCAGCTTGTCTAGCGGGAGAGGGGTAGGCACAGATACGCAGTATTTT. Its translation is CASSLSSGRGVGTDTQYF.

The chain joins TRBV7-9 to TRBJ1-1; possible D gene TRBD1, 5 bases. Germline V gene data show CDR1 as SEHNR and CDR2 as FQNEAQ (reference sequence). Trimming stripped 5 bases from V and 0 bases from J, with 13 bases between. The CDR3 spans 15 residues. The CDR3 spells CASSIKGHLNTEAFF. CDR3 coding DNA: TGTGCCAGCAGCATAAAGGGGCATTTGAACACTGAAGCTTTCTTT. Complete variable domain (other parts from reference TRBV7-9 and TRBJ1-1): DTGVSQNPRHKITKRGQNVTFRCDPISEHNRLYWYRQTLGQGPEFLTYFQNEAQLEKSRLLSDRFSAERPKGSFSTLEIQRTEQGDSAMYLCASSIKGHLNTEAFFGQGTRLTVV.

The chain combines TRBV5-6 with TRBJ2-2; D perhaps matches TRBD2 (6 bases). V lost 0 bases to trimming and J lost 7 bases, with 10 bases between them. Germline loops: CDR1 SGHDT, CDR2 YYEEEE. CDR3 length equals 14 residues. The DNA for the CDR3 is TGTGCCAGCAGCTTGGACCTAGCGAACGGGGAGCTGTTTTTT. Protein product: CASSLDLANGELFF.

The V call is TRBV9, the J call TRBJ1-1, with a possible D match to TRBD1 (6 bases). V lost 4 bases and J 4 bases, leaving 17 bases between the germline ends. CDR1 is SGDLS and CDR2 is YYNGEE in the germline V gene. The CDR3 length is 15 residues. This CDR3 is CASSLGGGKGTEAFF. The CDR3 nucleotides are TGTGCCAGCAGCTTGGGAGGGGGAAAGGGCACTGAAGCTTTCTTT. The variable domain in full, completed from reference TRBV9 and TRBJ1-1, reads DSGVTQTPKHLITATGQRVTLRCSPRSGDLSVYWYQQSLDQGLQFLIQYYNGEERAKGNILERFSAQQFPDLHSELNLSSLELGDSALYFCASSLGGGKGTEAFFGQGTRLTVV.

V is TRBV29-1 and J is TRBJ1-2, with 10 bases aligning to TRBD1. In germline, CDR1 is SQVTM, CDR2 ANQGSEA. V shed 5 bases, J shed 6 bases, and the junction held 9 bases outside the gene matches. The CDR3 contains 14 residues. The CDR3 DNA follows: TGCAGCGTTAGGGGCGGGACAGGGGCTCATGGCTACACCTTC. This translates into CSVRGGTGAHGYTF.

This chain uses TRBV7-3 with TRBJ2-2; D is unresolved. The germline gives CDR1 SGHTA, CDR2 FQGTGA. There are 12 residues in the CDR3. V was pared by 6 bases and J by 4 bases, with 6 bases between. CDR3 sequence reads: CASSSRTGELFF. CDR3 DNA sequence: TGTGCCAGCAGTAGTCGCACCGGGGAGCTGTTTTTT.

This chain connects TRBV5-1 to TRBJ2-1, with TRBD1 matching 12 bases. CDR1 is SGHRS, CDR2 YFSETQ, per germline. This CDR3 is 20 amino acids long. The ends lost 1 base at V and 4 bases at J; junction bases unmatched: 15. The CDR3 nucleotides read TGCGCCAGCAGCTTGCGATTCAGTGACTGGGACAGGGGGCTGTACAATGAGCAGTTCTTC. Its protein product is CASSLRFSDWDRGLYNEQFF. Full variable domain (missing parts from reference TRBV5-1 and TRBJ2-1): KAGVTQTPRYLIKTRGQQVTLSCSPISGHRSVSWYQQTPGQGLQFLFEYFSETQRNKGNFPGRFSGRQFSNSRSEMNVSTLELGDSALYLCASSLRFSDWDRGLYNEQFFGPGTRLTVL.

This chain uses TRBV6-6 with TRBJ1-4; perhaps TRBD1 as D (6 bases). Germline V gives CDR1 MNHNY, CDR2 SVGAGI (reference sequence). CDR3 length equals 16 residues. Trimming removed 7 bases from V and 5 bases from J, with 20 bases in between. CDR3 DNA: TGTGCCAGCACCACCTATAGGGACACTTTAAATGAAAAACTGTTTTTT. It translates to CASTTYRDTLNEKLFF.

The chain is built from TRBV7-9 and TRBJ2-3; TRBD2 aligns across 11 bases. CDR1 is SEHNR, CDR2 FQNEAQ, per germline (reference sequence). V trimming: 4 bases; J trimming: 4 bases; junction bases outside the gene matches: 7. The CDR3 runs 16 residues. The CDR3: CASSSSSGGASDTQYF. The CDR3 nucleotides are TGTGCCAGCAGCTCAAGTAGCGGGGGGGCCTCAGATACGCAGTATTTT.

This clone was detected once. J is TRBJ2-7 and V is TRBV4-2; D possibly corresponds to TRBD2 (7 bases). Trimming cost V 4 bases and J 4 bases, with 17 bases left between them. From germline, CDR1 is LGHNA and CDR2 YNFKEQ. The CDR3 length is 15 residues. Written as DNA, the CDR3 is TGTGCCAGCAGCCGGGGGGGGCAGGGAGGGTACGAGCAGTACTTC. This translates into CASSRGGQGGYEQYF.

The rearrangement links TRBV7-2 to TRBJ2-1; the D is unclear. The CDR3 is made up of 12 amino acids. Looked up from germline, CDR1 is SGHTA and CDR2 is FQGNSA. V shed 1 base and J shed 10 bases, with 8 bases lying between them. The CDR3 spells CASSLGVLEQFF. CDR3 sequence (DNA): TGTGCCAGCAGCTTAGGCGTATTGGAGCAGTTCTTC.

The rearrangement uses TRBV4-3 and TRBJ2-5; 10 bases are shared with TRBD1. Trimming removed 2 bases from V and 14 bases from J; junction bases left unmatched: 2. The CDR3 is made up of 11 amino acids. Germline CDR1 reads LGHNA; CDR2 reads YSLEER. CDR3 in amino acids: CASSQRDRGYF. The CDR3 DNA sequence: TGCGCCAGCAGCCAACGGGACAGGGGTTACTTC.

The chain has TRBV3-1 (or the pseudogene TRBV3-2) and TRBJ1-4; D gene ambiguous. V lost 0 bases, J lost 4 bases, and 9 bases lay in between. Germline-derived CDR1 and CDR2 are LGHDT and YNNKEL (reference sequence). The CDR3 is made up of 15 amino acids. The CDR3 region is CASSQELQLNEKLFF. CDR3 nucleotide sequence: TGTGCCAGCAGCCAAGAGTTGCAACTTAATGAAAAACTGTTTTTT.

This clone has a handful of counts. The gene calls are TRBV2 and TRBJ2-7, with a possible D match to TRBD1 (5 bases). V lost 3 bases and J lost 7, with 16 bases in between. The CDR3 sequence is 14 residues long. The germline V gene has CDR1 SNHLY and CDR2 FYNNEI. The CDR3 spells CASSDRTYYEEQYF. The DNA of the CDR3 is TGTGCCAGCAGTGACAGGACATACTACGAAGAGCAGTACTTC. The full variable domain, in which reference TRBV2 and TRBJ2-7 provide the parts outside the CDR3, is EPEVTQTPSHQVTQMGQEVILRCVPISNHLYFYWYRQILGQKVEFLVSFYNNEISEKSEIFDDQFSVERPDGSNFTLKIRSTKLEDSAMYFCASSDRTYYEEQYFGPGTRLTVT.